Sequencing of this T cell receptor (beta chain) was carried out in a study of early stage breast cancer tumors. Study-level points and caveats: Tumor and normal breast were distinguished via blood comparison in about 90% of the 16 patients.

The V end lost 4 bases, the J end lost 3 bases, and 10 bases lay between the germline ends. The CDR3 totals 14 residues. Germline V gene lookup returns CDR1 SNHLY and CDR2 FYNNEI. Only in-frame clones appear in the TCRdb table, and some are missing; sequencing was by immunoSEQ multiplex PCR. The table records about 8,400 clones, 70% to 80% of them present only once. About this clone itself: The antigen is undetermined.

This sequence originates from a person in their sixties with breast cancer. The genes are TRBV2 and TRBJ1-3; no reliable D call. The sequencing sample was made of normal breast tissue next to the tumor. CDR3 in amino acids: CASSAPGFGNTIYF. In nucleotides, the CDR3 is TGTGCCAGCAGTGCTCCCGGGTTTGGAAACACCATATATTTT.